A single sample gave rise to the 13 T cell receptor beta chains below, sequenced in a study of T cells after posttransplantation cyclophosphamide. Repertoires were generated with immunoSEQ multiplex PCR, while TCRdb's copy carries only in-frame clones and drops some. The sample has about 22,000 clones; over 95% are singletons. The naive gate required viable CD3+CD4+ or CD3+CD8+ cells with CCR7+CD45RA+CD45RO-CD95-CD27+CD28+ phenotype. Sequencing input: naive CD4+ T cells sorted from PBMCs. These receptor sequences come from a man aged 45-65 years in good health, CMV-negative, and a related stem cell transplant donor.

J is TRBJ1-4 and V is TRBV5-4; 7 bases map to TRBD1. The V gene end was trimmed by 3 bases and the J gene end by 5 bases; junction bases not matched to a gene: 4. Per the germline V gene, CDR1 is SGHNT and CDR2 is YYREEE (reference sequence). The CDR3 extends over 14 amino acids. The DNA for the CDR3 is TGTGCCAGCAGCTCTCAACAGGGGAATGAAAAACTGTTTTTT. Protein sequence: CASSSQQGNEKLFF.

This chain joins TRBV5-1 and TRBJ1-4, with a tentative D call TRBD1 (6 bases). The CDR3 totals 16 residues. Germline CDR1 reads SGHRS; CDR2 reads YFSETQ. V shed 2 bases and J shed 8 bases, with 19 bases lying between them. The CDR3: CASSFGPQQGGEKLFF. The CDR3 DNA follows: TGCGCCAGCAGCTTCGGTCCACAACAGGGTGGGGAAAAACTGTTTTTT.

V gene TRBV29-1 combines with J gene TRBJ2-3; D gene ambiguous. The ends were cut back, 2 bases at V and 7 bases at J, with 7 bases in the middle. The CDR3 has 11 residues. CDR1 SQVTM and CDR2 ANQGSEA come from the germline V gene. CDR3 residues: CSVESEYTQYF. As DNA, the CDR3 is TGCAGCGTTGAAAGCGAATATACGCAGTATTTT.

The V and J genes are TRBV9 and TRBJ2-5; 8 nucleotides align to TRBD2. V lost 0 bases, J lost 3 bases, and 4 bases stayed unmatched. CDR1 and CDR2 (germline): SGDLS, YYNGEE. CDR3 length equals 15 residues. The CDR3 loop is CASSVGSSGEETQYF. The CDR3, as DNA: TGTGCCAGCAGCGTAGGTAGTAGCGGGGAAGAGACCCAGTACTTC. Supplemented by reference TRBV9 and TRBJ2-5, the full variable domain reads DSGVTQTPKHLITATGQRVTLRCSPRSGDLSVYWYQQSLDQGLQFLIQYYNGEERAKGNILERFSAQQFPDLHSELNLSSLELGDSALYFCASSVGSSGEETQYFGPGTRLLVL.

The chain is built from TRBV11-2 and TRBJ1-1; weak D call: TRBD1 (5 bases). The CDR3 totals 14 residues. CDR1 is SGHAT and CDR2 is FQNNGV in the germline V gene. V lost 5 bases, J lost 5 bases, and 15 bases lay in between. This CDR3 reads CASSPRWGGTEAFF. The CDR3 coding sequence is TGTGCCAGCAGCCCAAGATGGGGGGGGACTGAAGCTTTCTTT.

This clone was picked up one time. V usage is TRBV7-9 and J usage is TRBJ2-3; D is possibly TRBD1 (6 bases). The germline gives CDR1 SEHNR, CDR2 FQNEAQ (reference sequence). V was trimmed by 6 bases and J by 3 bases, leaving 10 bases between them. The CDR3 covers 13 residues. CDR3 sequence reads: CASRLTGTDTQYF. CDR3 sequence (DNA): TGTGCCAGCAGATTGACAGGTACAGATACGCAGTATTTT.

CDR3 nucleotides: TGCGCCAGCAGCCCCAGGACTAGCGAGAATACGCAGTATTTT. It yields the protein CASSPRTSENTQYF. This chain joins TRBV5-1 and TRBJ2-3; 9 bases match TRBD2. Germline CDR1 reads SGHRS; CDR2 reads YFSETQ. After removal of 4 bases from V and 7 bases from J, the junction contained 7 bases not matched to a gene. The CDR3 length is 14 residues.

V is TRBV5-1 and J is TRBJ2-7; 11 bases line up with TRBD2. The CDR3 is 14 residues long. Losses at the gene ends were 8 bases for V and 3 bases for J; bases not matched to a gene: 7. Germline CDR1 SGHRS, CDR2 YFSETQ. The DNA of the CDR3 is TGCGCCAGGTATCCGGGACTAGCGGACTACGAGCAGTACTTC. The encoded protein is CARYPGLADYEQYF.

The chain joins TRBV18 to TRBJ2-3; D not certain. CDR1 KGHSH and CDR2 LQKENI come from the germline V gene. This CDR3 is built from 13 residues. With 3 bases removed from V and 4 bases from J, the gap between germline ends came to 8 bases. CDR3 in DNA: TGTGCCAGCTCACCCGAAGGAGCAGATACGCAGTATTTT. Its translation: CASSPEGADTQYF.

The chain has TRBV11-2 and TRBJ2-7; TRBD2 might be the D (5 bases). CDR1 and CDR2 (germline): SGHAT, FQNNGV. This CDR3 region has 14 residues. V was shortened by 7 bases and J by 2 bases, with 15 bases between the two germline ends. The CDR3 DNA is TGTGCCAGCACCTCCTTTCCCGGGACCTACGAGCAGTACTTC. This codes for CASTSFPGTYEQYF. Drawing the rest from reference TRBV11-2 and TRBJ2-7, the complete variable domain is EAGVAQSPRYKIIEKRQSVAFWCNPISGHATLYWYQQILGQGPKLLIQFQNNGVVDDSQLPKDRFSAERLKGVDSTLKIQPAKLEDSAVYLCASTSFPGTYEQYFGPGTRLTVT.

The CDR3 bases are TGTGCCTGGAGTGTGAGGGGGCGGACTGAAGCTTTCTTT. This encodes CAWSVRGRTEAFF. The chain combines TRBV30 with TRBJ1-1; 7 bases line up with TRBD1. The CDR3 is 13 amino acids. Germline CDR1 GTSNPN, CDR2 SVGIG (reference sequence). J was trimmed by 5 bases and V by 0 bases; bases with no gene match: 3.

CDR3 coding DNA: TGTGCCAGCTCACCATCTTTACTGCAGGGTGACACTGAAGCTTTCTTT. Amino acid sequence: CASSPSLLQGDTEAFF. The rearrangement uses TRBV18 and TRBJ1-1, with TRBD1 as a possible D gene (5 bases). Trimming took 2 bases from V and 3 from J, leaving 16 bases between them. CDR1 is KGHSH and CDR2 is LQKENI in the germline V gene. The CDR3 has 16 residues.

The CDR3 region is CASSSLGVNSYEQYF. As DNA, the CDR3 is TGTGCCAGCAGCTCGCTAGGGGTGAACTCCTACGAGCAGTACTTC. The chain has TRBV5-6 and TRBJ2-7; tentative D call: TRBD1 (5 bases). Germline loops: CDR1 SGHDT, CDR2 YYEEEE. Trimming took off 3 bases at V and 0 bases at J, with 13 bases between the two ends. The CDR3 covers 15 residues.